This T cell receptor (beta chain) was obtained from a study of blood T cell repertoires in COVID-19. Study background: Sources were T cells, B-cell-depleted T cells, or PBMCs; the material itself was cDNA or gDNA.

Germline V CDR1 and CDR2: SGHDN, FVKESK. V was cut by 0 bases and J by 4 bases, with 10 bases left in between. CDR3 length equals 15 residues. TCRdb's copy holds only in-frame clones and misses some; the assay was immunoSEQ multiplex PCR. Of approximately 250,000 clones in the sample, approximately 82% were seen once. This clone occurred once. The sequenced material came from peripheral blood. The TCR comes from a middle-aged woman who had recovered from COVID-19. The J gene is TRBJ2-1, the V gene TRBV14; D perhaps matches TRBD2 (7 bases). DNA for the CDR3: TGTGCCAGCAGCCAAGAACAGGGAGGGTACAATGAGCAGTTCTTC. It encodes CASSQEQGGYNEQFF.